The 22 T cell receptor beta chains presented below share a single source sample, sequenced in a study of Ad26.COV2.S vaccination and SARS-CoV-2 variants. Profiling relied on immunoSEQ multiplex PCR, and the TCRdb table lists in-frame clones only, not all of them. This sample carries some 500,000 clones, 75% to 90% of them seen once, and the ten largest clones take about 2.5%. Treatment defined: some 19 received Ad26.COV2.S at low or high dose, single or two shots; about 5 received placebo; per-sample allocation not given. At day 63 after the first vaccine or placebo injection, samples were drawn. The source was peripheral blood, collected in a trial of Ad26.COV2.S vaccine versus placebo. These receptors came from a person aged 18-65 years who received the Ad26.COV2.S COVID-19 vaccine or a placebo.

V is TRBV30 and J is TRBJ2-5; D gene unclear. CDR1 and CDR2 from the germline V gene are GTSNPN and SVGIG (reference sequence). V gave up 2 bases and J gave up 1 base, with 8 bases separating them. This CDR3 has 13 amino acids. The CDR3 spells CAWSTGLQETQYF. CDR3 nucleotides: TGTGCCTGGAGTACCGGGCTCCAAGAGACCCAGTACTTC.

CDR3 nucleotides: TGTGCCAGCAGTACCCATCCAGGGGGGAGCAATCAGCCCCAGCATTTT. Its protein is CASSTHPGGSNQPQHF. The chain links TRBV6-2 or TRBV6-3 to TRBJ1-5; 7 bases map to TRBD1. The CDR3 covers 16 residues. Unmatched junction bases numbered 8, after V lost 5 bases and J lost 1 base. The germline gives CDR1 MNHEY, CDR2 SVGEGT.

The chain couples TRBV29-1 to TRBJ1-1; D not certain. Per germline, CDR1 SQVTM and CDR2 ANQGSEA. The CDR3 runs to 12 residues. The V gene lost 6 bases and the J gene lost 4 bases, with 12 bases spanning the gap. The CDR3 nucleotides read TGCAGCGTCCTAGGCTGGAGCACTGAAGCTTTCTTT. Translation: CSVLGWSTEAFF.

V usage is TRBV27 and J usage is TRBJ1-2; D gene uncertain. The CDR3 is 13 residues long. With 3 bases removed from V and 8 bases from J, the gap between germline ends came to 13 bases. In germline, CDR1 is MNHEY, CDR2 SMNVEV (reference sequence). The CDR3 spells CASSLSGLGGYTF. The CDR3 DNA sequence: TGTGCCAGCAGTTTGTCGGGGTTGGGGGGCTACACCTTC.

The gene calls are TRBV5-6 and TRBJ2-5; D gene ambiguous. V was trimmed by 1 base and J by 5 bases, leaving 15 bases between them. Per the germline V gene, CDR1 is SGHDT and CDR2 is YYEEEE. The CDR3 runs 15 residues. The CDR3 region is CASSLSTGGWETQYF. CDR3 bases: TGTGCCAGCAGCTTGTCCACCGGCGGATGGGAGACCCAGTACTTC.

The chain couples TRBV7-3 to TRBJ2-3, with 7 bases matching TRBD2. Germline-derived CDR1 and CDR2 are SGHTA and FQGTGA. This CDR3 comprises 18 residues. With 0 bases clipped from V and 0 bases from J, the junction kept 9 bases outside the gene matches. Here the CDR3 reads CASSLTSGVSPSTDTQYF. The DNA for the CDR3 is TGTGCCAGCAGCTTAACAAGCGGGGTCTCTCCTAGCACAGATACGCAGTATTTT.

This clone has just a few counts. The chain links TRBV27 to TRBJ1-6, with D unresolved. CDR1 is MNHEY and CDR2 is SMNVEV in the germline V gene (reference sequence). V was clipped by 8 bases and J by 3 bases, with 11 bases between them. The CDR3 is 14 residues long. The CDR3: CASRSHSYNSPLHF. CDR3 in DNA: TGTGCCAGCCGCTCCCACAGCTATAATTCACCCCTCCACTTT.

The chain joins TRBV12-3 or TRBV12-4 to TRBJ1-2; TRBD1 aligns across 7 bases. The CDR3 length is 13 residues. The J segment lost 10 bases and the V segment lost 3 bases, leaving 8 bases of the junction unmatched. This chain's CDR3 is CASSLTGTKSYTF. DNA of the CDR3: TGTGCCAGCAGTTTGACAGGGACAAAATCCTACACCTTC.

The chain employs TRBV9 and TRBJ1-3, with TRBD1 as a possible D gene (5 bases). Trimming stripped 3 bases from V and 0 bases from J, with 22 bases between. CDR1 and CDR2 (germline): SGDLS, YYNGEE. This CDR3 is built from 19 residues. The CDR3 DNA sequence: TGTGCCAGCAGCGAGAACCGGGACGTCCTCCTAAGCTCTGGAAACACCATATATTTT. It is translated as CASSENRDVLLSSGNTIYF.

The gene calls are TRBV27 and TRBJ1-1; D is ambiguous. Trimming left V 3 bases short and J 3 bases short, with 14 bases between. CDR3 length equals 15 residues. The V gene's germline CDR1 is MNHEY and CDR2 SMNVEV (reference sequence). CDR3 sequence reads: CASSFLWRGHTEAFF. As DNA, the CDR3 is TGTGCCAGCAGTTTTCTTTGGAGAGGGCACACTGAAGCTTTCTTT.

The V and J genes are TRBV4-1 and TRBJ1-3, with 7 bases fitting TRBD1. CDR1 is MGHRA, CDR2 YSYEKL, per germline. The V gene end was trimmed by 7 bases and the J gene end by 0 bases; junction bases not matched to a gene: 6. The CDR3 spans 15 residues. Here the CDR3 DNA reads TGCGCCAGCAACAGGGGACCCAACTCTGGAAACACCATATATTTT. It translates to CASNRGPNSGNTIYF.

The chain carries TRBV5-1 and TRBJ1-2, with D uncertain. V was clipped by 4 bases and J by 0 bases, with 16 bases between them. The CDR3 has 16 amino acids. CDR1 and CDR2 (germline): SGHRS, YFSETQ. The CDR3 nucleotides read TGCGCCAGCAGCCCCTTCGGAGCCCTGACTAACTATGGCTACACCTTC. It is translated as CASSPFGALTNYGYTF.

The chain has TRBV27 and TRBJ2-3; possible D gene TRBD1, 6 bases. CDR1 and CDR2 (germline): MNHEY, SMNVEV (reference sequence). Trimming took off 6 bases at V and 5 bases at J, with 15 bases between the two ends. The CDR3 is 14 amino acids. Here the CDR3 DNA reads TGTGCCAGCAGCCTGACAGGATTTTTAGATACGCAGTATTTT. Translating it yields CASSLTGFLDTQYF.

V gene TRBV28 combines with J gene TRBJ2-3; no firm D call. The CDR3 spans 15 residues. Germline V CDR1 and CDR2: MDHEN, SYDVKM. V lost 2 bases and J 4 bases, leaving 13 bases between the germline ends. Here the CDR3 reads CASSLLPWLADTQYF. The CDR3 DNA is TGTGCCAGCAGTTTACTCCCTTGGTTGGCAGATACGCAGTATTTT.

V and J are TRBV7-2 and TRBJ2-5; D not certain. Deletions cut 0 bases from V and 3 bases from J, with 8 bases between. The CDR3 runs to 14 residues. Germline values: CDR1 SGHTA, CDR2 FQGNSA. CDR3 sequence (DNA): TGTGCCAGCAGCTTAGCAATATTTGAAGAGACCCAGTACTTC. Translating gives CASSLAIFEETQYF.

The chain has TRBV6-2 or TRBV6-3 and TRBJ2-1, with a tentative D call TRBD1 (5 bases). V dropped 6 bases and J dropped 5 bases, with 11 bases sitting between them. The CDR3 extends over 13 amino acids. Germline V CDR1 and CDR2: MNHEY, SVGEGT. The CDR3 region is CASSGFRDNEQFF. For the CDR3, the DNA is TGTGCCAGCAGCGGATTCAGGGACAATGAGCAGTTCTTC.

The rearrangement joins TRBV21-1 to TRBJ2-7; the listed D gene, TRBD2, was not tested against the DNA. TRBV21-1 is given as a pseudogene. This CDR3 has 17 residues. The CDR3 here is CASSKRRLVKGGGAQYV. The CDR3 region has the DNA TGTGCCAGCAGCAAACGCCGACTAGTGAAGGGTGGGGGAGCGCAGTACGTC.

In DNA form, the CDR3 reads TGTGCCAGCAGGAGGGAAGAGACCCAGTACTTC. Translating gives CASRREETQYF. The chain employs TRBV2 and TRBJ2-5, with a possible D match to TRBD2 (5 bases). This CDR3 is 11 amino acids long. Between the trimmed V and J ends, which lost 6 bases and 3 bases, there was a span of 5 bases. Germline V gene lookup returns CDR1 SNHLY and CDR2 FYNNEI.

The chain has TRBV7-9 and TRBJ2-4; no definite D call. The germline CDR1 and CDR2 sequences are SEHNR and FQNEAQ (reference sequence). Trimming removed 1 base at V and 8 bases at J, with 9 bases between. The CDR3 is 13 amino acids. The CDR3 nucleotides are TGTGCCAGCAGCTTAGTATCTGCCGACATTCAGTACTTC. It yields the protein CASSLVSADIQYF.

DNA of the CDR3: TGTGCCAGCAGCTGTCGACTAGCGGGAGGGCCGATTAACACCGGGGAGCTGTTTTTT. It translates to CASSCRLAGGPINTGELFF. The chain links TRBV21-1 to TRBJ2-2; the D call TRBD2 from the table was never checked on the DNA. TRBV21-1 counts as a pseudogene. This CDR3 region has 19 residues.

The rearrangement joins TRBV18 to TRBJ2-5; D gene unclear. The V end was cut by 3 bases, the J end by 2 bases, with 10 bases between. The CDR3 is 14 residues long. Per germline, CDR1 KGHSH and CDR2 LQKENI. CDR3 sequence: CASSPLAKQETQYF. In nucleotides, the CDR3 is TGTGCCAGCTCACCCCTTGCGAAACAAGAGACCCAGTACTTC.

V gene TRBV3-1 (or the pseudogene TRBV3-2) combines with J gene TRBJ2-1; TRBD2 agrees at 13 bases. This CDR3 contains 16 residues. After removal of 3 bases from V and 7 bases from J, the junction contained 6 bases not matched to a gene. Germline V gene data show CDR1 as LGHDT and CDR2 as YNNKEL (reference sequence). For the CDR3, the DNA is TGTGCCAGCAGCCATCCCGGGACTAGCGGGAAAAATGAGCAGTTCTTC. Translation: CASSHPGTSGKNEQFF.